Detailed here is one T cell receptor (beta chain). Its cognate antigen is unknown. CDR3 length: 15 residues. Germline values: CDR1 SGHAT, CDR2 FQNNGV. Two nested PCRs, run for around 15 and 10 cycles, were applied to TCRalpha and TCRbeta cDNA. TCRdb reanalyzed the 5' RACE reads, giving one entry per CDR3 protein sequence and no DNA. This sample's table reports about 150,000 distinct CDR3 sequences. The sample comes from a study of monozygotic twins with inflammatory bowel disease. Points from the study as a whole: TCRbeta inverse Simpson diversity was decreased in IBD patients versus healthy co-twins.

This chain joins TRBV11-2 and TRBJ2-2; checking the TCRdb D call of TRBD1 is not possible without DNA. Sequencing input: blood. The clonotype was recovered from a human donor with ulcerative colitis or Crohn's disease, or a healthy co-twin of an affected twin (not recorded which). This CDR3 is CASSFRTGEVGELFF.